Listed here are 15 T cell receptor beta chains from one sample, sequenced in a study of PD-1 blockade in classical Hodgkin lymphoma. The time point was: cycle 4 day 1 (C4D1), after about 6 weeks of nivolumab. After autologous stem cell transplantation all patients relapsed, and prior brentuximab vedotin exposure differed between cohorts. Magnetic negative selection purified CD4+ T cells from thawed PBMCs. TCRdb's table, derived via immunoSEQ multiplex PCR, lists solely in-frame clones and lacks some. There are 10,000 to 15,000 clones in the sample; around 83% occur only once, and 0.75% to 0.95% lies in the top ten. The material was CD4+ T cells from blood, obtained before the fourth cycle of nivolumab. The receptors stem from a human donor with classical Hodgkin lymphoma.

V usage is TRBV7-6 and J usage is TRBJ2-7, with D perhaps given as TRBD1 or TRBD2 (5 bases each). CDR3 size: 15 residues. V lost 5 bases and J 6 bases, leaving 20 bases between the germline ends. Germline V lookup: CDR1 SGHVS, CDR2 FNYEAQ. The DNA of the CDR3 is TGTGCCAGCAGCCCCTCGATTGGGACGAGGGGCGAGCAGTACTTC. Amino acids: CASSPSIGTRGEQYF.

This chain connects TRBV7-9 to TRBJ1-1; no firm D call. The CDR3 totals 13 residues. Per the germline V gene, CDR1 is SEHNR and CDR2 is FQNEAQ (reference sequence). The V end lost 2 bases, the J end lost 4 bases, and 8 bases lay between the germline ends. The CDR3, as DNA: TGTGCCAGCAGCTTAAGGGTGGGCACTGAAGCTTTCTTT. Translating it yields CASSLRVGTEAFF.

In nucleotides, the CDR3 is TGTGCCAGCAGGGGAGCGGGAGAGACCCAGTACTTC. Protein product: CASRGAGETQYF. V gene TRBV28 combines with J gene TRBJ2-5; the D gene is possibly TRBD2 (6 bases). V dropped 6 bases and J dropped 4 bases, with 9 bases sitting between them. This CDR3 is built from 12 residues. CDR1 is MDHEN, CDR2 SYDVKM, per germline.

This CDR3 is CATISSYNSPLHF. The CDR3 region has the DNA TGTGCCACCATAAGCTCCTATAATTCACCCCTCCACTTT. V is TRBV28 and J is TRBJ1-6; D remains unclear. The V and J ends lost 10 bases and 0 bases respectively, with 7 bases between them. The CDR3 has 13 amino acids. The germline V gene has CDR1 MDHEN and CDR2 SYDVKM.

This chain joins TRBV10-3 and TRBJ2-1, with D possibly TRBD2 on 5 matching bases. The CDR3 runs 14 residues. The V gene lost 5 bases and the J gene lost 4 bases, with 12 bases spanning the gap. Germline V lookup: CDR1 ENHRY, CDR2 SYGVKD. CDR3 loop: CAISSSDSYNEQFF. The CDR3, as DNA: TGTGCCATCAGTTCCTCGGACTCGTACAATGAGCAGTTCTTC.

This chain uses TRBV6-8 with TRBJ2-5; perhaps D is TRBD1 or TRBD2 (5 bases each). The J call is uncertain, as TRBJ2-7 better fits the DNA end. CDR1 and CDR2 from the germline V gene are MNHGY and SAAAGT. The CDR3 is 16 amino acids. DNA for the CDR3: TGTGCCAGCAGTTGGCCGGGGCAGACGAAATTCTACGAGCAGTACTTC. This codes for CASSWPGQTKFYEQYF.

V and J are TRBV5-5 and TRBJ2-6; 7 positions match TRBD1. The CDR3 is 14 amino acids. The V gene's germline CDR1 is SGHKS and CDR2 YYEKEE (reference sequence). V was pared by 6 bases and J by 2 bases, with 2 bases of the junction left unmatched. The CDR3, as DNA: TGTGCCAGCACTGACAGGGCTGGGGCCAACGTCCTGACTTTC. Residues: CASTDRAGANVLTF.

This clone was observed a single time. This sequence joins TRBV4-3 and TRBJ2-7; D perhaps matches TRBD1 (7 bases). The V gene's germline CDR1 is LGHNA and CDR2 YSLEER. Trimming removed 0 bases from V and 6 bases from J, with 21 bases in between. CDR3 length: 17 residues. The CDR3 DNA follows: TGCGCCAGCAGCCAAGATCTTCCCGGAGGGACAGCCATCGAGCAGTACTTC. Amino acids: CASSQDLPGGTAIEQYF.

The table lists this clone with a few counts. CDR3 loop: CASSVVQGGGYTF. In DNA, the CDR3 is TGTGCCAGCAGTGTTGTACAGGGTGGGGGCTACACCTTC. This rearrangement joins TRBV28 to TRBJ1-2, with D perhaps matching TRBD1 (6 bases). This CDR3 has 13 residues. V dropped 5 bases and J dropped 8 bases, with 15 bases sitting between them. Germline-derived CDR1 and CDR2 are MDHEN and SYDVKM.

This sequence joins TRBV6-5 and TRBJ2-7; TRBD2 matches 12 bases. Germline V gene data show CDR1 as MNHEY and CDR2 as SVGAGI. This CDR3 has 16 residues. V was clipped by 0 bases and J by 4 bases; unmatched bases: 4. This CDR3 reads CASSYSWTSGKYEQYF. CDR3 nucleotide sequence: TGTGCCAGCAGTTACTCCTGGACTAGCGGGAAATACGAGCAGTACTTC.

The CDR3 nucleotides read TGTGCCAGCAGCCAGGAGTTCTCTGGAAACACCATATATTTT. It is translated as CASSQEFSGNTIYF. The V and J genes are TRBV5-5 and TRBJ1-3; no clear D. CDR3 length: 14 residues. With 4 bases removed from V and 0 bases from J, the gap between germline ends came to 8 bases. Germline-derived CDR1 and CDR2 are SGHKS and YYEKEE (reference sequence).

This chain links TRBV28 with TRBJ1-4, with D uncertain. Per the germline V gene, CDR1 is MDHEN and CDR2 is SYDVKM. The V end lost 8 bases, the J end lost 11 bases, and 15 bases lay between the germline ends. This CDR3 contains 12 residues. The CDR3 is CASGRDGWKLFF. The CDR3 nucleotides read TGTGCCAGCGGGAGAGACGGGTGGAAACTGTTTTTT. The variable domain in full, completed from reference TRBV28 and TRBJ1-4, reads DVKVTQSSRYLVKRTGEKVFLECVQDMDHENMFWYRQDPGLGLRLIYFSYDVKMKEKGDIPEGYSVSREKKERFSLILESASTNQTSMYLCASGRDGWKLFFGSGTQLSVL.

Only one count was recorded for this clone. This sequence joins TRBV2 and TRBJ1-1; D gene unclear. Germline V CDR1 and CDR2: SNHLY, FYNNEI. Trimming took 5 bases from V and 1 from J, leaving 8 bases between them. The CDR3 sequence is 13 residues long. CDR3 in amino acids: CASSKQSNTEAFF. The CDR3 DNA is TGTGCCAGCAGTAAACAGTCGAACACTGAAGCTTTCTTT.

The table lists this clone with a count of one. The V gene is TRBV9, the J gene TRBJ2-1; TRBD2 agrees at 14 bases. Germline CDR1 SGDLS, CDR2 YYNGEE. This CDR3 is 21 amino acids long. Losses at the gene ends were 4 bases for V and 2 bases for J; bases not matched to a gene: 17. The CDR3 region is CASSLLGLRGLAGEAYNEQFF. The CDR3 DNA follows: TGTGCCAGCAGCCTCCTCGGTCTTCGGGGACTAGCGGGAGAGGCCTACAATGAGCAGTTCTTC.

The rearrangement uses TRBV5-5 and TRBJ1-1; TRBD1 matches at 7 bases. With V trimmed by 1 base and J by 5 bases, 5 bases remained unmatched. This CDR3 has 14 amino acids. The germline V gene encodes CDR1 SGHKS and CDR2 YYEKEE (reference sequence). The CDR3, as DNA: TGTGCCAGCAGCTTGAACAGGGGTAAAACTGAAGCTTTCTTT. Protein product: CASSLNRGKTEAFF.